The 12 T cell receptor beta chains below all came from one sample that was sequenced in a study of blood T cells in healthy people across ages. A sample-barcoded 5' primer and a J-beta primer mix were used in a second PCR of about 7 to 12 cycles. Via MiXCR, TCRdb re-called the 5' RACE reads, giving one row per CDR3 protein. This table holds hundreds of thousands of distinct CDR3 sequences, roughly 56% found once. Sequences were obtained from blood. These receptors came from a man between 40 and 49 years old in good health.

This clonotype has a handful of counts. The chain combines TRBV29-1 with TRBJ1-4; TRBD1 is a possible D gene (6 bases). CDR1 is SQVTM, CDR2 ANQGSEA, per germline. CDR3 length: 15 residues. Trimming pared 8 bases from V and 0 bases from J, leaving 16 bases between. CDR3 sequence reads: CSYRPAGATNEKLFF. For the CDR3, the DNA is TGCAGCTATAGACCTGCAGGGGCAACTAATGAAAAACTGTTTTTT. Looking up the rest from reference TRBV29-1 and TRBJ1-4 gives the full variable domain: SAVISQKPSRDICQRGTSLTIQCQVDSQVTMMFWYRQQPGQSLTLIATANQGSEATYESGFVIDKFPISRPNLTFSTLTVSNMSPEDSSIYLCSYRPAGATNEKLFFGSGTQLSVL.

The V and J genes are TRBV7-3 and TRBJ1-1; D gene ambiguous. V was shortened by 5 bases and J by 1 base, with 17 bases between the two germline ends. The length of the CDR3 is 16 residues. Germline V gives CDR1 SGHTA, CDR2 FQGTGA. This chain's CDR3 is CASSTNLGETNTEAFF. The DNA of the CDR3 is TGTGCCAGCAGCACAAATCTTGGGGAGACGAACACTGAAGCTTTCTTT.

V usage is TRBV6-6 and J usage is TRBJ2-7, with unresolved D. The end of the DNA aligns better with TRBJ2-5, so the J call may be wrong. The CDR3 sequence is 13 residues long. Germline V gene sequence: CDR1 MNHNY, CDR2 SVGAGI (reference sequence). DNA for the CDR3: TGTGCCAGCAGTTACGCCCTACGGGAGACCCAGTACTTC. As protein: CASSYALRETQYF.

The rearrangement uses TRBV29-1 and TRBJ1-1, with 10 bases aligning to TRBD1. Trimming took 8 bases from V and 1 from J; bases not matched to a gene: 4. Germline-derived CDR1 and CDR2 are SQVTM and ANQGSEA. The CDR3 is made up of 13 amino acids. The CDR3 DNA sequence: TGCAGCACGACAGGGGGCGGGAACACTGAAGCTTTCTTT. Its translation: CSTTGGGNTEAFF.

CDR3 region: CASWGGTAGGTEAFF. CDR3 bases: TGTGCCAGCTGGGGAGGGACAGCGGGGGGCACTGAAGCTTTCTTT. The genes are TRBV28 and TRBJ1-1, with 7 positions matching TRBD1. Germline CDR1 MDHEN, CDR2 SYDVKM. With 8 bases clipped from V and 4 bases from J, the junction kept 13 bases outside the gene matches. The CDR3 totals 15 residues.

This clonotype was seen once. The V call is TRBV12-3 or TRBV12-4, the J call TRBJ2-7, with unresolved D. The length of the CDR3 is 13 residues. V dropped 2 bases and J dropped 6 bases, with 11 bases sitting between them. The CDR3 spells CASSLLGPSEQYF. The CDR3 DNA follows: TGTGCCAGCAGTTTACTAGGTCCCTCCGAGCAGTACTTC.

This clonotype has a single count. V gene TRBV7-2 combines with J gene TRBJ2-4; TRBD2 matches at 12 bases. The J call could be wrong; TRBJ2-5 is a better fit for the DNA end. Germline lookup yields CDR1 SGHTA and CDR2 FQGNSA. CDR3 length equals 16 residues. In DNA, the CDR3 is TGTGCCAGCAGCTTAGACCTAGCGGGGGGGCTAGAGACCCAGTACTTC. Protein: CASSLDLAGGLETQYF.

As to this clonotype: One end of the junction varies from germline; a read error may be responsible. The CDR3, as DNA: TGTAGTGCTAGAGGGGGCACAGCCACCGAGCAGTACTTC. This codes for CSARGGTATEQYF. This sequence joins TRBV20-1 and TRBJ2-7, with 7 bases that match TRBD1. This CDR3 contains 13 residues. Germline CDR1 and CDR2: DFQATT and SNEGSKA (reference sequence).

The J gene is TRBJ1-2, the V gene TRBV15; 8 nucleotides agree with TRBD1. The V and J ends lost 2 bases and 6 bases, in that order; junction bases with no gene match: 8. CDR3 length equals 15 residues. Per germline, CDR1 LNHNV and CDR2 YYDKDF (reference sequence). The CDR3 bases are TGTGCCACCAGCAGACCAGGGGGCATAGCGGATGGCTACACCTTC. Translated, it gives CATSRPGGIADGYTF.

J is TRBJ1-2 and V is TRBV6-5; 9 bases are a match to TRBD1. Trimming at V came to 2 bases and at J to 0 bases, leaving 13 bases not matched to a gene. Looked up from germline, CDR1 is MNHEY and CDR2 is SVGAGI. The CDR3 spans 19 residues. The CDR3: CASSYRGGTGSGANYGYTF. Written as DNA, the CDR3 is TGTGCCAGCAGTTACCGGGGAGGGACAGGGTCGGGGGCTAACTATGGCTACACCTTC.

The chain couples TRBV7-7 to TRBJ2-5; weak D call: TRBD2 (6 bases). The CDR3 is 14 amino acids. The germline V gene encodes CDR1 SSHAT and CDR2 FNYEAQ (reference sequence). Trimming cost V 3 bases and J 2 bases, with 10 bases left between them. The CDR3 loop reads CASSFAGQQETQYF. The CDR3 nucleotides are TGTGCCAGCAGCTTCGCGGGGCAACAAGAGACCCAGTACTTC. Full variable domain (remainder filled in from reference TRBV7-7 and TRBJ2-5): GAGVSQSPRYKVTKRGQDVTLRCDPISSHATLYWYQQALGQGPEFLTYFNYEAQPDKSGLPSDRFSAERPEGSISTLTIQRTEQRDSAMYRCASSFAGQQETQYFGPGTRLLVL.

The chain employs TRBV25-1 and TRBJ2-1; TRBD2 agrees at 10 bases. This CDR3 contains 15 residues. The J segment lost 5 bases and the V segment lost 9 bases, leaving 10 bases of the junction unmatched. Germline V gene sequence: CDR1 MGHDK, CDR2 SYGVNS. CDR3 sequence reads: CASRTSGTINNEQFF. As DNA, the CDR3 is TGTGCCAGTCGGACTAGCGGTACGATAAACAATGAGCAGTTCTTC.